This T cell receptor beta chain is from a study of T cells after yellow fever vaccination. Study context: For low cell numbers, libraries were made with SMART-Seq v4 Ultra Low Input. Overall study findings and caveats: Contaminating bulk clonotypes could be abundant in FACS-sorted repertoires.

This clonotype has just a few counts. The antigen remains unidentified. This CDR3 is built from 16 residues. Per germline, CDR1 SGHRS and CDR2 YFSETQ. Trimming removed 4 bases from V and 4 bases from J; junction bases left unmatched: 8. MiXCR, run by TCRdb on the 5' RACE reads, gives a single entry per CDR3 protein. The repertoire holds some 600,000 distinct CDR3 sequences, roughly a sixth seen once, with 15% to 20% in the top ten. The V call is TRBV5-1, the J call TRBJ2-2, with 9 bases lining up with TRBD2. The input for sequencing was PBMCs, taken about 5 days after the first yellow fever vaccination. This TCR came from a man between 18 and 35 years old who received the YFV17D yellow fever vaccine. The CDR3, as DNA: TGCGCCAGCAGCCATAGCGGGGGACTCTTCACCGGGGAGCTGTTTTTT. This gives the protein CASSHSGGLFTGELFF. The full variable domain, its missing parts supplied by reference TRBV5-1 and TRBJ2-2, is KAGVTQTPRYLIKTRGQQVTLSCSPISGHRSVSWYQQTPGQGLQFLFEYFSETQRNKGNFPGRFSGRQFSNSRSEMNVSTLELGDSALYLCASSHSGGLFTGELFFGEGSRLTVL.